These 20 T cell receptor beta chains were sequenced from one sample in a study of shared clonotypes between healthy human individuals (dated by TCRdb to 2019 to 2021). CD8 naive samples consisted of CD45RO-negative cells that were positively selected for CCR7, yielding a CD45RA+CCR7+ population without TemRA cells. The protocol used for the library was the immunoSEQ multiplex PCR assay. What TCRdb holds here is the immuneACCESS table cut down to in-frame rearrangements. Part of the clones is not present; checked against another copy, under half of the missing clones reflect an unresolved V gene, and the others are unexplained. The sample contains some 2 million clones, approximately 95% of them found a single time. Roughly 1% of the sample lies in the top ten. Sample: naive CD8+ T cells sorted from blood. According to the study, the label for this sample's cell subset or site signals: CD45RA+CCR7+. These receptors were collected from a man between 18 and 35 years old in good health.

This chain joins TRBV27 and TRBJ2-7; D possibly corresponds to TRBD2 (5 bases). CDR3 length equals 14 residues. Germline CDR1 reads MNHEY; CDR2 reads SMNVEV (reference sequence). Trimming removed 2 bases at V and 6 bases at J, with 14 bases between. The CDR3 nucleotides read TGTGCCAGCAGTTTAGGGTTGGCGGGCTTCGAGCAGTACTTC. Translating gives CASSLGLAGFEQYF.

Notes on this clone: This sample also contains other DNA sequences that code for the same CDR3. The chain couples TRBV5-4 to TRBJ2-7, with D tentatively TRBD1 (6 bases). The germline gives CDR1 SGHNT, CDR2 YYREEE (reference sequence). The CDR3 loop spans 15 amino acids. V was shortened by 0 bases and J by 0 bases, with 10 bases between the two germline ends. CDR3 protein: CASSLGTGSSYEQYF. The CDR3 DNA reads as TGTGCCAGCAGCTTGGGCACAGGGAGCTCCTACGAGCAGTACTTC.

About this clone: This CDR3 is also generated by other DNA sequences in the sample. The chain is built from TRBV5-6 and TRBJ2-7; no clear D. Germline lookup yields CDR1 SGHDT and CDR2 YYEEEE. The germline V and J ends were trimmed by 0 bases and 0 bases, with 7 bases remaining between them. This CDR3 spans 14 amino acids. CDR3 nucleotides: TGTGCCAGCAGCTTGGCGGGTAGCTCCTACGAGCAGTACTTC. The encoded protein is CASSLAGSSYEQYF.

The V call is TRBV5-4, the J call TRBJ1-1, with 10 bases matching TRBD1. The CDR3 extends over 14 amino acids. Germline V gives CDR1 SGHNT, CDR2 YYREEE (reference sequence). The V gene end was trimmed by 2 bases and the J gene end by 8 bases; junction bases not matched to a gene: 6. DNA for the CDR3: TGTGCCAGCAGCTTTGTGGGGACAGGGGACGAAGCTTTCTTT. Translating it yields CASSFVGTGDEAFF.

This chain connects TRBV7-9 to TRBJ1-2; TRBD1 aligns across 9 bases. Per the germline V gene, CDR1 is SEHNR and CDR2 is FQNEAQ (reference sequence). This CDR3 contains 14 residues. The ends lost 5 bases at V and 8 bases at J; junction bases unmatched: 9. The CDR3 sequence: CASSARTGEEGYTF. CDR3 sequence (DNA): TGTGCCAGCAGCGCGCGGACAGGGGAAGAGGGCTACACCTTC. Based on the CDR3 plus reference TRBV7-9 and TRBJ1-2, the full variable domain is DTGVSQNPRHKITKRGQNVTFRCDPISEHNRLYWYRQTLGQGPEFLTYFQNEAQLEKSRLLSDRFSAERPKGSFSTLEIQRTEQGDSAMYLCASSARTGEEGYTFGSGTRLTVV.

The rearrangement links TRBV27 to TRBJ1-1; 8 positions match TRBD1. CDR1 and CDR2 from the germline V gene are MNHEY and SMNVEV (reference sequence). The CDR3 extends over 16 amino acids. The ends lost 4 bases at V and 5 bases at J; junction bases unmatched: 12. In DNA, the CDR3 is TGTGCCAGCAGTTCCGAGACAGGGGATATGTTTACTGAAGCTTTCTTT. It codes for CASSSETGDMFTEAFF.

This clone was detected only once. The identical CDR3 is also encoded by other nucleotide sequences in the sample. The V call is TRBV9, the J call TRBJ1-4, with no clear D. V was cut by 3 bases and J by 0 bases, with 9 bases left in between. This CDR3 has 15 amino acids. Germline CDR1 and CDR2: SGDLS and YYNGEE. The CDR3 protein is CASSASGATNEKLFF. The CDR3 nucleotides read TGTGCCAGCAGCGCGAGTGGGGCAACTAATGAAAAACTGTTTTTT. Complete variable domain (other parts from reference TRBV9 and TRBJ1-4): DSGVTQTPKHLITATGQRVTLRCSPRSGDLSVYWYQQSLDQGLQFLIQYYNGEERAKGNILERFSAQQFPDLHSELNLSSLELGDSALYFCASSASGATNEKLFFGSGTQLSVL.

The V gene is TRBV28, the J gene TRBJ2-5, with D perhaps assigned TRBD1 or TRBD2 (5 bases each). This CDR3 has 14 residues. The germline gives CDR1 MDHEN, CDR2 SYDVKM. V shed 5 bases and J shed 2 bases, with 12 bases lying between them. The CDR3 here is CASSPGRTQETQYF. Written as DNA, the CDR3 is TGTGCCAGCAGTCCGGGACGGACACAAGAGACCCAGTACTTC.

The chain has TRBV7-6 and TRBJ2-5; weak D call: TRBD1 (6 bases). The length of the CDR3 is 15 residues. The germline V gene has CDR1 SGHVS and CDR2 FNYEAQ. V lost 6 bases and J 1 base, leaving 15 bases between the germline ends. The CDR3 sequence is CASSRAGELQETQYF. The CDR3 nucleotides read TGTGCCAGCAGTCGCGCAGGGGAGCTCCAAGAGACCCAGTACTTC. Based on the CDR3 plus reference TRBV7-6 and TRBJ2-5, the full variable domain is GAGVSQSPRYKVTKRGQDVALRCDPISGHVSLYWYRQALGQGPEFLTYFNYEAQQDKSGLPNDRFSAERPEGSISTLTIQRTEQRDSAMYRCASSRAGELQETQYFGPGTRLLVL.

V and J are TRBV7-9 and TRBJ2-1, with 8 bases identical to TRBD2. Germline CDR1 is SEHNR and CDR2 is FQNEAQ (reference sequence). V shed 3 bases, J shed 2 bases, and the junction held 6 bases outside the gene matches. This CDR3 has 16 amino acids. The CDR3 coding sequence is TGTGCCAGCAGCTTCGGACTAGCCTCACCCTACAATGAGCAGTTCTTC. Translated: CASSFGLASPYNEQFF.

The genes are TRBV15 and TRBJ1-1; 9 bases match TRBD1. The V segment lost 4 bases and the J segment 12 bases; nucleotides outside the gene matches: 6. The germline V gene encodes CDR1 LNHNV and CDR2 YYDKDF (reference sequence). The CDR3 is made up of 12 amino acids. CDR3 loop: CATSTGTGLTFF. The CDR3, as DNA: TGTGCCACCAGCACCGGGACAGGGTTGACTTTCTTT.

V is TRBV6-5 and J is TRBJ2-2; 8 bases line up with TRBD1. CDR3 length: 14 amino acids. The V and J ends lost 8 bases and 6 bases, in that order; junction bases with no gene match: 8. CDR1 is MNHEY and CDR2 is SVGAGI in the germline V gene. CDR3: CASALAGGPGELFF. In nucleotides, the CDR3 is TGTGCCAGCGCCTTGGCAGGGGGCCCCGGGGAGCTGTTTTTT.

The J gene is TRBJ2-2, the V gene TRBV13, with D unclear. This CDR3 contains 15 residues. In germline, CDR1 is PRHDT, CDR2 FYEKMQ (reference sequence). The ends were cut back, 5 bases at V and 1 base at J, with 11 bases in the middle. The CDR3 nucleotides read TGTGCCAGCAGCCCAGAGTCGTTGAACACCGGGGAGCTGTTTTTT. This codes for CASSPESLNTGELFF. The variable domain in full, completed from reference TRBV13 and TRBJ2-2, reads AAGVIQSPRHLIKEKRETATLKCYPIPRHDTVYWYQQGPGQDPQFLISFYEKMQSDKGSIPDRFSAQQFSDYHSELNMSSLELGDSALYFCASSPESLNTGELFFGEGSRLTVL.

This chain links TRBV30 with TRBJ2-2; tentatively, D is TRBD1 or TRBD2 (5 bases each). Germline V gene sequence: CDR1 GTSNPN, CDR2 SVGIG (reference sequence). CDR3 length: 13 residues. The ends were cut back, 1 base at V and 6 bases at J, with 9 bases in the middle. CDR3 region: CAWSARDPGELFF. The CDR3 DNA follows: TGTGCCTGGAGTGCCAGGGACCCCGGGGAGCTGTTTTTT.

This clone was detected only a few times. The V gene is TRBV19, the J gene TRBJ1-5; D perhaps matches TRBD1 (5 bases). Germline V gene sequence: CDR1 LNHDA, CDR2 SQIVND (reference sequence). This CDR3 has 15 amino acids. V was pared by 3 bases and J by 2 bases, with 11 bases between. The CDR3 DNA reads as TGTGCCAGTAGTATCGAACCCAGGGGCAATCAGCCCCAGCATTTT. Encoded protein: CASSIEPRGNQPQHF.

The CDR3, as DNA: TGTGCCAGCAGCCAAGAAGGGGTCCTATCGGGTCAGCCCCAGCATTTT. Its protein is CASSQEGVLSGQPQHF. The V and J genes are TRBV5-4 and TRBJ1-5, with a tentative D call TRBD1 (5 bases). Germline lookup yields CDR1 SGHNT and CDR2 YYREEE (reference sequence). CDR3 length equals 16 residues. Trimming took 4 bases from V and 6 from J, leaving 20 bases between them.

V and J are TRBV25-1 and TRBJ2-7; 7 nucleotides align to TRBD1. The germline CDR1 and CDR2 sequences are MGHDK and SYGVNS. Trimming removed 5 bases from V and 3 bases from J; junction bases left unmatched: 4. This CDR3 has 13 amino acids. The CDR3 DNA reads TGTGCCAGCAGTCCCAGGGGGATCTACGAGCAGTACTTC. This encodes CASSPRGIYEQYF.

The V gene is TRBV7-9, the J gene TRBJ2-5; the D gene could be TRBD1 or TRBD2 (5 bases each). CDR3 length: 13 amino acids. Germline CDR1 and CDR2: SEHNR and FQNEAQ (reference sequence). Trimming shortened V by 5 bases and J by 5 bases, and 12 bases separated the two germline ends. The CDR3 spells CASSLPGTETQYF. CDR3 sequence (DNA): TGTGCCAGCAGCCTCCCAGGGACGGAGACCCAGTACTTC.

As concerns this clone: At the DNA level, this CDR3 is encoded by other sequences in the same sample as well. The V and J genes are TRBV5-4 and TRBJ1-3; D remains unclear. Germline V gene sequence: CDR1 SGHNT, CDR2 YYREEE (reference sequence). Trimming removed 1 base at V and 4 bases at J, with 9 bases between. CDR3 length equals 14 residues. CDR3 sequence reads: CASSLSGFGNTIYF. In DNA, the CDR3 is TGTGCCAGCAGCTTGTCCGGCTTCGGAAACACCATATATTTT.

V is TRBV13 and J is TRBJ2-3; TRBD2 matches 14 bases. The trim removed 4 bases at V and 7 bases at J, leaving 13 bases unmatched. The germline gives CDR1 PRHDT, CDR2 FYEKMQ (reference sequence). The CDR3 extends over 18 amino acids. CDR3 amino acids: CASSSGLAGALGTHTQYF. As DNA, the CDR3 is TGTGCCAGCAGCTCGGGACTAGCGGGAGCTCTTGGCACCCATACGCAGTATTTT.